The 32 T cell receptor beta chains below all came from one sample that was sequenced in a study of T and B cells in COVID-19 patients. Multiplex PCR with BIOMED2 TRB-A/B primer pools amplified TRB rearrangements. TCRdb itself ran the multiplex PCR reads through MiXCR, one entry per CDR3 protein. The sample has 20,000 to 25,000 distinct CDR3 sequences, roughly 29% seen once. From blood, about 250-500 ng of genomic DNA served as TRB template. The specimen was blood. All receptors come from a human donor who had recovered from COVID-19.

This clonotype appeared a few times. This chain uses TRBV27 with TRBJ1-1; 9 nucleotides line up with TRBD1. Germline V gene lookup returns CDR1 MNHEY and CDR2 SMNVEV (reference sequence). V lost 4 bases, J lost 4 bases, and 4 bases stayed unmatched. This CDR3 comprises 14 residues. CDR3 coding DNA: TGTGCCAGCAGTTCCAGGGACAGGGCCACTGAAGCTTTCTTT. Translated, it gives CASSSRDRATEAFF.

Only a few counts were recorded for this clonotype. The chain combines TRBV6-2 or TRBV6-3 with TRBJ1-6, with D perhaps matching TRBD1 (5 bases). Looked up from germline, CDR1 is MNHEY and CDR2 is SVGEGT. The length of the CDR3 is 17 residues. The V end lost 5 bases, the J end lost 3 bases, and 17 bases lay between the germline ends. CDR3 sequence: CASSKSPGPNYNSPLHF. The CDR3 coding sequence is TGTGCCAGCAGTAAATCTCCGGGACCGAACTATAATTCACCCCTCCACTTT.

In nucleotides, the CDR3 is TGTGCCAGCAGTTCACAACTAAGGGGAAACACTGAAGCTTTCTTT. Translation: CASSSQLRGNTEAFF. The chain employs TRBV6-5 and TRBJ1-1, with D possibly TRBD1 on 5 matching bases. V was pared by 4 bases and J by 2 bases, with 14 bases between. The germline gives CDR1 MNHEY, CDR2 SVGAGI. CDR3 length: 15 residues.

The chain is built from TRBV14 and TRBJ2-2; D is perhaps TRBD1 (6 bases). The CDR3 consists of 17 residues. Trimming left V 4 bases short and J 5 bases short, with 20 bases between. Looked up from germline, CDR1 is SGHDN and CDR2 is FVKESK. As DNA, the CDR3 is TGTGCCAGCAGCCCCTGGCCAGGGGAGAGGGGGACCGGGGAGCTGTTTTTT. Translating it yields CASSPWPGERGTGELFF.

This clonotype is labeled as medium-sized. This chain uses TRBV5-6 with TRBJ1-4, with D possibly matching TRBD1 (5 bases). CDR3 length: 14 residues. V shed 1 base and J shed 7 bases, with 11 bases lying between them. In germline, CDR1 is SGHDT, CDR2 YYEEEE. The CDR3 nucleotides are TGTGCCAGCAGCTTGAGGGGTCTGGGTGAAAAACTGTTTTTT. Its protein is CASSLRGLGEKLFF.

This clonotype turned up a few times. V gene TRBV5-4 combines with J gene TRBJ2-3, with 8 bases aligning to TRBD2. In germline, CDR1 is SGHNT, CDR2 YYREEE (reference sequence). V shed 2 bases and J 4 bases; nucleotides not matched to a gene: 6. The CDR3 consists of 15 residues. The CDR3 DNA reads TGTGCCAGCAGCTTTCGGGGGGGCCGATCAGATACGCAGTATTTT. It codes for CASSFRGGRSDTQYF.

This clonotype has at least ten counts. The chain combines TRBV15 with TRBJ2-5, with a weak D call TRBD2 (5 bases). Trimming took 0 bases from V and 4 from J, leaving 9 bases between them. The CDR3 runs to 14 residues. CDR1 LNHNV and CDR2 YYDKDF come from the germline V gene (reference sequence). This CDR3 is CATSRDQDLETQYF. In nucleotides, the CDR3 is TGTGCCACCAGCAGAGATCAGGACTTAGAGACCCAGTACTTC.

Comment on this clonotype: A read error is possible here, since a much larger clone lies one base away. The CDR3 loop reads CVSSPDPGQGIHEQFF. For the CDR3, the DNA is TGTGTCAGCAGCCCTGACCCGGGACAGGGGATTCATGAGCAGTTCTTC. The rearrangement uses TRBV5-5 and TRBJ2-1, with TRBD1 identical over 10 bases. Germline CDR1 and CDR2: SGHKS and YYEKEE (reference sequence). This CDR3 has 16 amino acids.

The genes are TRBV20-1 and TRBJ2-1; the match to TRBD2 covers 10 bases. Germline CDR1 and CDR2: DFQATT and SNEGSKA (reference sequence). Losses at the gene ends were 6 bases for V and 11 bases for J; bases not matched to a gene: 10. CDR3 length: 13 residues. The CDR3 reads CSAPSGGRRQQFF. CDR3 DNA: TGCAGTGCGCCTAGCGGGGGTCGGAGGCAGCAGTTCTTC.

This clonotype was detected once. A much bigger clone sits one base away, suggesting this may be a read error. This chain connects TRBV7-6 to TRBJ2-7; TRBD1 matches at 9 bases. V trimming: 3 bases; J trimming: 7 bases; junction bases outside the gene matches: 7. The germline CDR1 and CDR2 sequences are SGHVS and FNYEAQ. This CDR3 spans 14 amino acids. The chain's CDR3 is CASSLLGQGNEQYF. DNA of the CDR3: TGTGCCAGCAGCTTGCTGGGACAGGGCAATGAGCAGTACTTC.

This clonotype has a count of ten or more. The gene calls are TRBV18 and TRBJ2-1, with TRBD2 identical over 12 bases. Losses at the gene ends were 5 bases for V and 7 bases for J; bases not matched to a gene: 6. The CDR3 loop spans 15 amino acids. The germline V gene has CDR1 KGHSH and CDR2 LQKENI. The DNA for the CDR3 is TGTGCCAGCTCAACACTAGCGGGGGGCGAGAATGAGCAGTTCTTC. Residues: CASSTLAGGENEQFF.

The chain is built from TRBV12-3 or TRBV12-4 and TRBJ2-1, with 10 positions matching TRBD2. The CDR3 length is 16 residues. V shed 6 bases, J shed 0 bases, and the junction held 5 bases outside the gene matches. CDR3 in amino acids: CASSPSGGVSYNEQFF. CDR3 nucleotide sequence: TGTGCCAGCAGCCCTAGCGGGGGCGTCTCCTACAATGAGCAGTTCTTC.

On this clonotype itself: Without the conserved terminal phenylalanine or tryptophan, this CDR3 likely stems from a read error. Because the CDR3's place on the DNA is in doubt, the DNA is left out and the CDR3 is given as listed by TCRdb. The genes are TRBV7-2 and TRBJ2-6; the D call of TRBD2 is as the table states it, not checked on the DNA. The germline gives CDR1 SGHTA, CDR2 FQGNSA. Counting both end residues, the CDR3 totals 8 amino acids. CDR3 in amino acids: CASSPSAG.

A single count supports this clonotype. CDR3 coding DNA: TGCGCCAGCAGCTTGTCGGCGGGGGCCTACAATGAGCAGTTCTTC. The encoded protein is CASSLSAGAYNEQFF. J is TRBJ2-1 and V is TRBV5-1; 7 bases align to TRBD2. The CDR3 consists of 15 residues. Germline trimming cut 1 base from V and 2 bases from J; bases unmatched to any gene: 3. Germline CDR1 SGHRS, CDR2 YFSETQ.

The chain employs TRBV5-4 and TRBJ1-6, with TRBD1 as a possible D gene (6 bases). This CDR3 contains 15 residues. Trimming cost V 3 bases and J 2 bases, with 9 bases left between them. Germline values: CDR1 SGHNT, CDR2 YYREEE (reference sequence). The CDR3 here is CASSSRGPYNSPLHF. CDR3 coding DNA: TGTGCCAGCAGCTCCAGGGGTCCCTATAATTCACCCCTCCACTTT.

The V and J genes are TRBV6-5 and TRBJ1-2; a weak D match, TRBD1 (5 bases). CDR3 length equals 12 residues. Germline assignment: CDR1 MNHEY and CDR2 SVGAGI. Trimming took off 5 bases at V and 8 bases at J, with 12 bases between the two ends. The CDR3 here is CASSASGSGYTF. In DNA form, the CDR3 reads TGTGCCAGCAGTGCTTCAGGGTCCGGCTACACCTTC.

This clonotype was found a few times. The CDR3 DNA sequence: TGTGCCAGCAGCTTGGACAGGGGTTATGGCTACACCTTC. The encoded protein is CASSLDRGYGYTF. This chain joins TRBV12-3 or TRBV12-4 and TRBJ1-2, with 9 bases aligning to TRBD1. This CDR3 region has 13 residues. V shed 6 bases and J 5 bases; nucleotides not matched to a gene: 4.

The rearrangement joins TRBV6-2 or TRBV6-3 to TRBJ2-3; D gene ambiguous. With 6 bases removed from V and 1 base from J, the gap between germline ends came to 8 bases. Germline V gene lookup returns CDR1 MNHEY and CDR2 SVGEGT. CDR3 length: 13 amino acids. CDR3 bases: TGTGCCAGCAGACCCACGGGCACAGATACGCAGTATTTT. Its translation: CASRPTGTDTQYF.

The V call is TRBV5-1, the J call TRBJ2-7; possible D gene TRBD2, 5 bases. This CDR3 is 13 amino acids long. V lost 2 bases and J lost 2, with 8 bases in between. Germline-derived CDR1 and CDR2 are SGHRS and YFSETQ. CDR3: CASSFGETYEQYF. CDR3 DNA: TGCGCCAGCAGCTTCGGGGAAACCTACGAGCAGTACTTC.

In regard to this clonotype: This may be a read error: a much more frequent sequence differs by one nucleotide. The V call is TRBV13, the J call TRBJ1-4, with D perhaps matching TRBD1 (5 bases). CDR3 length: 15 residues. Germline CDR1 and CDR2: PRHDT and FYEKMQ (reference sequence). CDR3 sequence reads: CASSQGPRGDEILFF. CDR3 nucleotide sequence: TGTGCCAGCAGCCAAGGACCAAGGGGAGATGAAATACTGTTTTTT.

This clonotype was seen many times. V usage is TRBV30 and J usage is TRBJ1-6; the D is unclear. V was clipped by 0 bases and J by 7 bases, with 7 bases between them. The CDR3 totals 13 residues. CDR1 and CDR2 (germline): GTSNPN, SVGIG (reference sequence). CDR3 nucleotide sequence: TGTGCCTGGAGTGTACTCGGCAATTCACCCCTCCACTTT. This translates into CAWSVLGNSPLHF. The whole variable domain, filled in from reference TRBV30 and TRBJ1-6, reads SQTIHQWPATLVQPVGSPLSLECTVEGTSNPNLYWYRQAAGRGLQLLFYSVGIGQISSEVPQNLSASRPQDRQFILSSKKLLLSDSGFYLCAWSVLGNSPLHFGNGTRLTVT.

This chain links TRBV5-1 with TRBJ2-1; 10 nucleotides agree with TRBD1. Trimming removed 6 bases from V and 2 bases from J; junction bases left unmatched: 5. CDR3 length equals 15 residues. CDR1 is SGHRS, CDR2 YFSETQ, per germline. Here the CDR3 DNA reads TGCGCCAGCACTCTGACAGGGGGCACCTACAATGAGCAGTTCTTC. Translation gives CASTLTGGTYNEQFF.

This clonotype was detected a few times. J is TRBJ2-2 and V is TRBV28; D possibly corresponds to TRBD1 (6 bases). CDR1 MDHEN and CDR2 SYDVKM come from the germline V gene. Trimming left V 10 bases short and J 2 bases short, with 17 bases between. The CDR3 sequence is 15 residues long. The CDR3 nucleotides are TGTGCCACCCGAACGGGCAGGGGTAACACCGGGGAGCTGTTTTTT. This encodes CATRTGRGNTGELFF.

In its sample, this clonotype was seen many times. This chain uses TRBV6-5 with TRBJ2-7; D possibly corresponds to TRBD2 (5 bases). CDR1 is MNHEY and CDR2 is SVGAGI in the germline V gene. The CDR3 is 14 residues long. V was cut by 10 bases and J by 0 bases, with 16 bases left in between. The CDR3 nucleotides read TGTGCCACCTCCATAGAGCGGTACTCCTACGAGCAGTACTTC. As protein: CATSIERYSYEQYF.

This clonotype is classed as medium-sized. The rearrangement uses TRBV19 and TRBJ1-4; no definite D call. Trimming cost V 3 bases and J 8 bases, with 4 bases left between them. This CDR3 comprises 11 residues. In germline, CDR1 is LNHDA, CDR2 SQIVND (reference sequence). The CDR3 bases are TGTGCCAGTAGTATCGGGGAAAAACTGTTTTTT. It encodes CASSIGEKLFF.

To note about this clonotype: A read error is possible here, since a much larger clone lies one base away. The chain joins TRBV6-1 to TRBJ2-5; 7 bases map to TRBD1. The junction had 4 bases not matched to a gene; V was cut back by 3 bases and J by 0 bases. This CDR3 is built from 15 residues. Per the germline V gene, CDR1 is MNHNS and CDR2 is SASEGT. This CDR3 is CASSERDRDQETQYF. The CDR3 bases are TGTGCCAGCAGTGAGCGTGACAGGGACCAAGAGACCCAGTACTTC.

V usage is TRBV20-1 and J usage is TRBJ1-6; TRBD1 is a possible D gene (5 bases). V lost 0 bases and J 8 bases, leaving 17 bases between the germline ends. Germline CDR1 is DFQATT and CDR2 is SNEGSKA (reference sequence). This CDR3 is built from 16 residues. CDR3 bases: TGCAGTGCTAGAGAGACCGGGGGTACGGGAGATTCACCCCTCCACTTT. This sequence encodes CSARETGGTGDSPLHF.

There are many counts of this clonotype. The J gene is TRBJ2-3, the V gene TRBV19; TRBD1 might be the D (5 bases). V lost 3 bases and J lost 1, with 14 bases in between. The germline CDR1 and CDR2 sequences are LNHDA and SQIVND (reference sequence). The CDR3 sequence is 16 residues long. CDR3 sequence: CASSMKDTSRTDTQYF. In DNA form, the CDR3 reads TGTGCCAGTAGTATGAAGGACACCTCCCGCACAGATACGCAGTATTTT.

The V gene is TRBV6-4, the J gene TRBJ2-1; 9 nucleotides match TRBD1. J lost 7 bases, V lost 9 bases, and 7 bases had no gene match. There are 13 residues in the CDR3. CDR1 is MRHNA and CDR2 is SNTAGT in the germline V gene. The CDR3 spells CASAQGARNEQFF. DNA of the CDR3: TGTGCCAGTGCACAGGGGGCGAGGAATGAGCAGTTCTTC.

This clonotype was seen a handful of times. The V and J genes are TRBV11-2 and TRBJ2-1; D possibly uses TRBD1 or TRBD2 (6 bases each). V was pared by 3 bases and J by 6 bases, with 9 bases between. The CDR3 spans 13 residues. From germline, CDR1 is SGHAT and CDR2 FQNNGV. CDR3 amino acids: CASSLEGGNEQFF. The CDR3 region has the DNA TGTGCCAGCAGCTTGGAGGGGGGCAATGAGCAGTTCTTC.

Ten or more counts support this clonotype. The CDR3 DNA follows: TGTGCCAGCACCCCTTGGGGGGCGGCGAACAATGAGCAGTTCTTC. Translating it yields CASTPWGAANNEQFF. The chain combines TRBV27 with TRBJ2-1; perhaps D is TRBD1 or TRBD2 (6 bases each). The germline CDR1 and CDR2 sequences are MNHEY and SMNVEV (reference sequence). V shed 7 bases and J shed 5 bases, with 18 bases lying between them. CDR3 size: 15 residues.

The rearrangement links TRBV5-1 to TRBJ2-7; maybe TRBD2 (5 bases). The CDR3 is made up of 13 amino acids. Trimming took off 3 bases at V and 5 bases at J, with 12 bases between the two ends. Germline V gene sequence: CDR1 SGHRS, CDR2 YFSETQ. The CDR3, as DNA: TGCGCCAGCAGCTCTTTGGACGGGAACGAGCAGTACTTC. It specifies CASSSLDGNEQYF.